The 28 T cell receptor beta chains listed next were all sequenced from one sample in a study of identical twins. A single record per CDR3 protein comes from TCRdb applying MiXCR to the 5' RACE reads. The sample contains about 690,000 distinct CDR3 sequences, approximately 22% of which appear only once. This sample was shared with a second study, whose subject was T cells expressing NK-cell markers.

Sequenced sample: PBMCs. These receptor sequences come from a woman in her late teens or twenties in good health.

This clonotype was seen only a few times. V gene TRBV10-3 combines with J gene TRBJ1-2, with D uncertain. The V and J ends lost 7 bases and 1 base respectively, with 13 bases between them. CDR1 is ENHRY, CDR2 SYGVKD, per germline. CDR3 length: 14 residues. DNA of the CDR3: TGTGCCATCACTGACGGCAGTGGTAACTATGGCTACACCTTC. This sequence encodes CAITDGSGNYGYTF.

This clonotype was observed a handful of times. This chain uses TRBV4-3 with TRBJ2-5; 7 nucleotides line up with TRBD2. The CDR3 consists of 19 residues. The junction had 21 bases not matched to a gene; V was cut back by 4 bases and J by 4 bases. Germline CDR1 reads LGHNA; CDR2 reads YSLEER. The CDR3 DNA reads TGCGCCAGCAGCCCCGATCTTAATGCCCGGGCGGGGAGGGGAGAGACCCAGTACTTC. Residues: CASSPDLNARAGRGETQYF.

This clonotype turned up a few times. This chain joins TRBV15 and TRBJ2-5; 8 positions agree with TRBD1. Germline CDR1 reads LNHNV; CDR2 reads YYDKDF (reference sequence). This CDR3 has 16 amino acids. The junction had 5 bases not matched to a gene; V was cut back by 0 bases and J by 2 bases. CDR3 amino acids: CATSREQGTGQETQYF. CDR3 DNA sequence: TGTGCCACCAGCAGAGAACAAGGGACAGGACAAGAGACCCAGTACTTC.

This chain links TRBV5-5 with TRBJ2-7; TRBD2 matches 10 bases. CDR3 length: 17 amino acids. V shed 2 bases, J shed 0 bases, and the junction held 8 bases outside the gene matches. CDR1 and CDR2 from the germline V gene are SGHKS and YYEKEE (reference sequence). The DNA of the CDR3 is TGTGCCAGCAGCTTCCGGCTAGCGGGAGCCAGCTCCTACGAGCAGTACTTC. It encodes CASSFRLAGASSYEQYF.

This sequence joins TRBV5-1 and TRBJ2-3; 9 bases agree with TRBD2. V was pared by 4 bases and J by 0 bases, with 21 bases of the junction left unmatched. The CDR3 totals 21 residues. The germline CDR1 and CDR2 sequences are SGHRS and YFSETQ. Written as DNA, the CDR3 is TGCGCCAGCAGCCGTTCCACAGAGGGTAGCGGGAGAGCTGGTAGCACAGATACGCAGTATTTT. The encoded protein is CASSRSTEGSGRAGSTDTQYF.

This clonotype was picked up a small number of times. This sequence joins TRBV29-1 and TRBJ2-5; D gene ambiguous. This CDR3 has 14 residues. Germline CDR1 and CDR2: SQVTM and ANQGSEA. V was pared by 7 bases and J by 0 bases, with 15 bases between. The CDR3 region has the DNA TGCAGCGCCGATAAGGGCCGGTACCAAGAGACCCAGTACTTC. Residues: CSADKGRYQETQYF.

The CDR3 sequence is CASSSGRTPGAEAFF. CDR3 nucleotide sequence: TGTGCCAGCAGCTCAGGACGGACTCCTGGGGCTGAAGCTTTCTTT. The V gene is TRBV7-9, the J gene TRBJ1-1, with D uncertain. V lost 4 bases and J 6 bases, leaving 18 bases between the germline ends. CDR3 size: 15 residues. Germline V gene lookup returns CDR1 SEHNR and CDR2 FQNEAQ (reference sequence).

This clonotype was seen more than once but under ten times. The V call is TRBV5-1, the J call TRBJ2-7; tentatively, D is TRBD2 (6 bases). The CDR3 contains 14 residues. Per germline, CDR1 SGHRS and CDR2 YFSETQ. Trimming left V 0 bases short and J 3 bases short, with 10 bases between. CDR3 DNA: TGCGCCAGCAGCTTGGTCGGGGGAGGCTACGAGCAGTACTTC. Translating it yields CASSLVGGGYEQYF.

This clonotype has ten or more counts. The V gene is TRBV7-6, the J gene TRBJ1-5; tentatively, D is TRBD1 (6 bases). The CDR3 has 15 residues. V dropped 5 bases and J dropped 2 bases, with 13 bases sitting between them. Germline V gene data show CDR1 as SGHVS and CDR2 as FNYEAQ. The CDR3 nucleotides read TGTGCCAGCAGCCCCACAGGGTTCCGCAATCAGCCCCAGCATTTT. This gives the protein CASSPTGFRNQPQHF.

This clonotype was seen a handful of times. The chain uses TRBV6-1 and TRBJ1-2, with D hard to call. Germline values: CDR1 MNHNS, CDR2 SASEGT. Trimming left V 8 bases short and J 4 bases short, with 14 bases between. The CDR3 is 13 amino acids. CDR3 coding DNA: TGTGCCAGCGGAAGAGGCAGAGTCTATGGCTACACCTTC. As protein: CASGRGRVYGYTF.

This CDR3 is CASSVIGSGDTQYF. CDR3 coding DNA: TGTGCCAGCAGTGTGATCGGGAGCGGAGATACGCAGTATTTT. The chain combines TRBV2 with TRBJ2-3, with D perhaps TRBD2 (6 bases). The germline gives CDR1 SNHLY, CDR2 FYNNEI. V was trimmed by 4 bases and J by 5 bases, leaving 13 bases between them. The CDR3 extends over 14 amino acids. Based on the CDR3 plus reference TRBV2 and TRBJ2-3, the full variable domain is EPEVTQTPSHQVTQMGQEVILRCVPISNHLYFYWYRQILGQKVEFLVSFYNNEISEKSEIFDDQFSVERPDGSNFTLKIRSTKLEDSAMYFCASSVIGSGDTQYFGPGTRLTVL.

In its sample, this clonotype was seen many times. The rearrangement joins TRBV6-1 to TRBJ2-1; 9 bases align to TRBD1. V lost 8 bases, J lost 7 bases, and 12 bases stayed unmatched. This CDR3 contains 15 residues. Germline V gives CDR1 MNHNS, CDR2 SASEGT. CDR3 DNA: TGTGCCAGCTCCAAGCCGGGACAGGGTAGAAATGAGCAGTTCTTC. Protein sequence: CASSKPGQGRNEQFF.

This clonotype has more than one count but fewer than ten. The chain employs TRBV5-1 and TRBJ1-6, with 7 bases identical to TRBD1. The CDR3 is 14 amino acids. The V and J ends lost 4 bases and 7 bases, in that order; junction bases with no gene match: 5. Germline CDR1 and CDR2: SGHRS and YFSETQ. The CDR3 sequence: CASSPDRENSPLHF. The CDR3 DNA sequence: TGCGCCAGCAGCCCCGACAGGGAGAATTCACCCCTCCACTTT.

This sequence joins TRBV6-1 and TRBJ1-5; 7 positions agree with TRBD1. Germline V lookup: CDR1 MNHNS, CDR2 SASEGT. The CDR3 has 15 residues. With 5 bases clipped from V and 4 bases from J, the junction kept 8 bases outside the gene matches. The CDR3 loop is CASSRSPGQNQPQHF. The CDR3 nucleotides read TGTGCCAGCAGTAGATCCCCGGGACAGAATCAGCCCCAGCATTTT.

To note about this clonotype: A much larger clone differs by one base, so this may be a read error. The rearrangement uses TRBV7-2 and TRBJ1-1; perhaps TRBD1 as D (6 bases). Germline V gene lookup returns CDR1 SGHTA and CDR2 FQGNSA. The CDR3 is 14 amino acids. V was trimmed by 2 bases and J by 1 base, leaving 8 bases between them. The CDR3 loop is CASSLKGGNTEAFF. The DNA of the CDR3 is TGTGCCAGCAGCTTAAAAGGGGGGAACACTGAAGCTTTCTTT.

This clonotype was observed a few times. The CDR3: CASSLRNRNYYTF. In nucleotides, the CDR3 is TGTGCCAGCAGTTTACGTAACCGAAACTACTACACCTTC. V gene TRBV12-3 or TRBV12-4 combines with J gene TRBJ1-2, with D unresolved. V lost 2 bases and J lost 10, with 14 bases in between. CDR3 length equals 13 residues.

This chain connects TRBV3-1 to TRBJ2-3; D ambiguous. V lost 1 base and J lost 0, with 11 bases in between. This CDR3 has 16 residues. Germline CDR1 reads LGHDT; CDR2 reads YNNKEL (reference sequence). The CDR3 is CASSQGGSRSTDTQYF. The CDR3 nucleotides are TGTGCCAGCAGCCAAGGAGGATCAAGAAGCACAGATACGCAGTATTTT.

The CDR3 nucleotides read TGCAGTGCCGGACAGGGAGGAGACACTGAAGCTTTCTTT. It encodes CSAGQGGDTEAFF. The chain couples TRBV20-1 to TRBJ1-1, with 8 bases matching TRBD1. J lost 3 bases, V lost 6 bases, and 6 bases had no gene match. CDR3 length equals 13 residues. Germline-derived CDR1 and CDR2 are DFQATT and SNEGSKA (reference sequence).

This clonotype was observed at least ten times. The chain employs TRBV29-1 and TRBJ2-3; D not resolved. The V end lost 4 bases, the J end lost 4 bases, and 9 bases lay between the germline ends. This CDR3 spans 12 amino acids. Germline V lookup: CDR1 SQVTM, CDR2 ANQGSEA. CDR3 residues: CSVGGGADTQYF. The DNA for the CDR3 is TGCAGCGTTGGAGGTGGGGCAGATACGCAGTATTTT.

V gene TRBV6-1 combines with J gene TRBJ2-1; 11 nucleotides match TRBD2. Germline CDR1 and CDR2: MNHNS and SASEGT. The J segment lost 5 bases and the V segment lost 6 bases, leaving 9 bases of the junction unmatched. The CDR3 is 16 residues long. CDR3 nucleotides: TGTGCCAGCAGGCCGGGACTAGCGGAGGGGAACAATGAGCAGTTCTTC. It codes for CASRPGLAEGNNEQFF.

This clonotype was seen a few times. This sequence joins TRBV9 and TRBJ2-2, with a tentative D call TRBD1 (6 bases). The germline V gene encodes CDR1 SGDLS and CDR2 YYNGEE. The CDR3 is 14 residues long. Trimming took 4 bases from V and 4 from J, leaving 11 bases between them. CDR3 sequence (DNA): TGTGCCAGCAGCCCCCGGACAGCCACCGGGGAGCTGTTTTTT. It codes for CASSPRTATGELFF.

J is TRBJ1-1 and V is TRBV5-6, with 9 bases that match TRBD1. Germline V lookup: CDR1 SGHDT, CDR2 YYEEEE. This CDR3 is built from 15 residues. The V and J ends lost 3 bases and 4 bases, in that order; junction bases with no gene match: 7. CDR3 region: CASSWLGQGGTEAFF. The CDR3 DNA reads as TGTGCCAGCAGCTGGCTGGGACAGGGAGGCACTGAAGCTTTCTTT. Full variable domain (remainder filled in from reference TRBV5-6 and TRBJ1-1): DAGVTQSPTHLIKTRGQQVTLRCSPKSGHDTVSWYQQALGQGPQFIFQYYEEEERQRGNFPDRFSGHQFPNYSSELNVNALLLGDSALYLCASSWLGQGGTEAFFGQGTRLTVV.

This clonotype has a handful of counts. The CDR3 protein is CATSAFQGQGQETQYF. CDR3 bases: TGTGCCACCAGTGCCTTCCAGGGACAGGGCCAAGAGACCCAGTACTTC. The J gene is TRBJ2-5, the V gene TRBV24-1, with 9 positions matching TRBD1. The CDR3 covers 16 residues. Germline CDR1 KGHDR, CDR2 SFDVKD. Trimming cost V 5 bases and J 1 base; bases outside gene matches: 7.

This rearrangement joins TRBV29-1 to TRBJ2-7, with a possible D match to TRBD1 (5 bases). Germline loops: CDR1 SQVTM, CDR2 ANQGSEA. The V end was cut by 4 bases, the J end by 0 bases, with 10 bases between. This CDR3 comprises 13 residues. CDR3 amino acids: CSVARAHSYEQYF. The DNA for the CDR3 is TGCAGCGTTGCCAGGGCGCACTCCTACGAGCAGTACTTC.

This clonotype has only a few counts. The rearrangement joins TRBV10-3 to TRBJ2-7; D may be TRBD2 (5 bases). The ends were cut back, 9 bases at V and 6 bases at J, with 15 bases in the middle. This CDR3 region has 12 residues. CDR1 and CDR2 (germline): ENHRY, SYGVKD. In DNA, the CDR3 is TGTGCCATTAAAGTGGCCGGAGGCGAGCAGTACTTC. Translating gives CAIKVAGGEQYF.

V gene TRBV10-3 combines with J gene TRBJ2-7; no clear D gene. Trimming removed 4 bases from V and 6 bases from J, with 10 bases in between. The CDR3 loop spans 12 amino acids. The germline gives CDR1 ENHRY, CDR2 SYGVKD. In nucleotides, the CDR3 is TGTGCCATCAGTGTCGCAGCCTCCGAGCAGTACTTC. Translation: CAISVAASEQYF.

A few counts support this clonotype. The V call is TRBV6-5, the J call TRBJ1-1; D ambiguous. Trimming stripped 0 bases from V and 4 bases from J, with 9 bases between. Germline V gene sequence: CDR1 MNHEY, CDR2 SVGAGI. CDR3 length equals 14 residues. The CDR3 DNA reads TGTGCCAGCAGTTACTCCGCCGGAGGCACTGAAGCTTTCTTT. Its protein product is CASSYSAGGTEAFF.

This clonotype was found a few times. The rearrangement uses TRBV29-1 and TRBJ2-7; TRBD2 is a possible D gene (6 bases). There are 12 residues in the CDR3. V lost 4 bases, J lost 0 bases, and 7 bases lay in between. Germline V gives CDR1 SQVTM, CDR2 ANQGSEA. This CDR3 reads CSVAGDSYEQYF. In DNA form, the CDR3 reads TGCAGCGTTGCGGGGGACTCCTACGAGCAGTACTTC.